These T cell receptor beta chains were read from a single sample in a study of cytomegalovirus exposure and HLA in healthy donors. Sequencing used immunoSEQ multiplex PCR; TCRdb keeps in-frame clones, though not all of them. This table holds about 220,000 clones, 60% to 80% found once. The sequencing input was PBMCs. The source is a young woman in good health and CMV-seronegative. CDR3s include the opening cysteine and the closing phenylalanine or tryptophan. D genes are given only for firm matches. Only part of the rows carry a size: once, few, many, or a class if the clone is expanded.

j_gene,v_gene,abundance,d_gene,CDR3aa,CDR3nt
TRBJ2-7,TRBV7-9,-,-,CASSSLGIYEQYF,TGTGCCAGCAGCTCCCTCGGGATCTACGAGCAGTACTTC
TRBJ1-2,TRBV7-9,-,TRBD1,CASSRGTGSNYGYTF,TGTGCCAGCAGCCGCGGGACAGGGTCTAACTATGGCTACACCTTC
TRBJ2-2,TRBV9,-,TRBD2,CASSVWGTRGPGELFF,TGTGCCAGCAGCGTATGGGGGACTAGAGGGCCCGGGGAGCTGTTTTTT
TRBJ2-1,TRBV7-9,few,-,CASSLGRGGYGEQFF,TGTGCCAGCAGCTTAGGGAGGGGGGGGTACGGTGAGCAGTTCTTC
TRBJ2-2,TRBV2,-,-,CASSSVLSGELFF,TGTGCCAGCAGTTCGGTCCTTTCCGGGGAGCTGTTTTTT
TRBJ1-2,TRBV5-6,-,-,CASSLGYPPLLGYTF,TGTGCCAGCAGCTTGGGATATCCCCCCCTATTGGGCTACACCTTC
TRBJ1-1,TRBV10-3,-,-,CAIRVDQGLDTEAFF,TGTGCCATCAGGGTAGACCAGGGGTTGGACACTGAAGCTTTCTTT
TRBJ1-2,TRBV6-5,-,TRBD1,CATQRRDRIGYTF,TGTGCCACTCAACGGCGGGACAGGATTGGCTACACCTTC
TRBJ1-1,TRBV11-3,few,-,CASSLDLGNTEAFF,TGTGCCAGCAGCTTAGATCTCGGTAACACTGAAGCTTTCTTT
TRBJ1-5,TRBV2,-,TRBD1,CASSQQGLSNQPQHF,TGTGCCAGCAGCCAACAGGGGTTGAGCAATCAGCCCCAGCATTTT
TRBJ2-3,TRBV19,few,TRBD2,CASARLAGVENTQYF,TGTGCCAGTGCTCGACTAGCGGGAGTTGAAAATACGCAGTATTTT
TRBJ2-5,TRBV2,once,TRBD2,CASRLIPRTSERPLQETQYF,TGTGCCAGCCGATTAATACCGAGGACTAGCGAGAGGCCACTGCAAGAGACCCAGTACTTC
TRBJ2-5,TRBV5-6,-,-,CASSLEAGGQETQYF,TGTGCCAGCAGCTTGGAAGCAGGGGGGCAAGAGACCCAGTACTTC
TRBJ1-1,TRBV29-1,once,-,CSVVEVRAFF,TGCAGCGTTGTTGAGGTTAGGGCTTTCTTT
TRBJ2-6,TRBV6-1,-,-,CASSPQGTGANVLTF,TGTGCCAGTTCCCCACAGGGCACTGGGGCCAACGTCCTGACTTTC
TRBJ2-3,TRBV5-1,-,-,CASSSPPADTQYF,TGCGCCAGCAGCTCCCCACCAGCAGATACGCAGTATTTT
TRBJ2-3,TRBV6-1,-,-,CASSPRRTDAQYF,TGTGCCAGCAGCCCACGACGCACAGATGCGCAGTATTTT
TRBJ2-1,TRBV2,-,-,CASARAESHYNEQFF,TGTGCCAGCGCCAGGGCGGAATCACACTACAATGAGCAGTTCTTC
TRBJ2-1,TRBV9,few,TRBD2,CASSVGLAGYNEQFF,TGTGCCAGCAGCGTAGGGCTAGCGGGGTACAATGAGCAGTTCTTC
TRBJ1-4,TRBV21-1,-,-,CASSKGDDWGEF,TGTGCCAGCAGCAAAGGCGACGACTGGGGCGAGTTT
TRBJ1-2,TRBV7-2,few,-,CASSYFQGNYGYTF,TGTGCCAGCAGTTACTTCCAGGGGAACTATGGCTACACCTTC
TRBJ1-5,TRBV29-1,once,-,CSAVTGNSNQPQHF,TGCAGCGCCGTCACAGGGAATAGCAATCAGCCCCAGCATTTT
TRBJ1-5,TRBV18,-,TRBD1,CASSPVDRDQPQHF,TGTGCCAGCTCACCAGTCGACAGGGATCAGCCCCAGCATTTT
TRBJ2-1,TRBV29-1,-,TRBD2,CSVEDGGGQFF,TGCAGCGTTGAAGATGGGGGGGGGCAGTTCTTC
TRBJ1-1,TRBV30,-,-,CAWSLQGNTEAFF,TGTGCCTGGAGCCTCCAGGGGAACACTGAAGCTTTCTTT
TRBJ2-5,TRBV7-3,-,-,CASSLRGQETQYF,TGTGCCAGCAGCTTAAGAGGTCAGGAGACCCAGTACTTC
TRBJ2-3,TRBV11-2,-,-,CASSLVRRTSTDTQYF,TGTGCCAGCAGCTTAGTCCGGCGGACTAGCACAGATACGCAGTATTTT
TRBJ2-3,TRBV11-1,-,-,CAGAEGRGGTDTQYF,TGTGCCGGGGCCGAAGGGCGCGGAGGCACAGATACGCAGTATTTT
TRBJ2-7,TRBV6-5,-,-,CASSQRQDYEQYF,TGTGCCAGCAGCCAGAGACAAGACTACGAGCAGTACTTC
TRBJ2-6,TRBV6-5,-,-,CASSELAGANVLTF,TGTGCCAGCAGTGAACTAGCTGGGGCCAACGTCCTGACTTTC
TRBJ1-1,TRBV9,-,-,CASRVQAWTEAFF,TGTGCCAGCAGGGTACAGGCATGGACTGAAGCTTTCTTT
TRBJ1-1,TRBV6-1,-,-,CASMGARTEAFF,TGTGCCAGCATGGGGGCGAGGACTGAAGCTTTCTTT
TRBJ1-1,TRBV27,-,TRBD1,CASSRTGVDTEAFF,TGTGCCAGCAGTCGGACAGGCGTGGACACTGAAGCTTTCTTT
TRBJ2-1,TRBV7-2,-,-,CASSRRWGLSSYNEQFF,TGTGCCAGCAGCCGCAGGTGGGGACTGAGCTCCTACAATGAGCAGTTCTTC
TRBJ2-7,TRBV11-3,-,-,CASSLDPSRASYEQYF,TGTGCCAGCAGCTTAGACCCTTCCAGGGCGTCCTACGAGCAGTACTTC